Below, 7 T cell receptor beta chains from the same sample are listed, as sequenced in a study of cytomegalovirus exposure and HLA in healthy donors. The protocol was immunoSEQ multiplex PCR, while the TCRdb copy is restricted to in-frame clones and leaves out a portion. The sample carries tens of thousands of clones, 80% to 85% recorded once. Sample: PBMCs. The receptor source for this set is a woman aged 18-35 years in good health and CMV-seropositive.

The chain employs TRBV9 and TRBJ2-3; D might be TRBD2 (5 bases). Trimming removed 1 base from V and 8 bases from J, with 17 bases in between. Germline CDR1 reads SGDLS; CDR2 reads YYNGEE. The CDR3 spans 15 residues. The CDR3 DNA is TGTGCCAGCAGCGTATACCTAGCCGGCTCCGGTACGCAGTATTTT. It codes for CASSVYLAGSGTQYF.

The V call is TRBV18, the J call TRBJ2-3; D is perhaps TRBD1 (5 bases). This CDR3 contains 14 residues. V lost 3 bases to trimming and J lost 2 bases, with 9 bases between them. Germline CDR1 and CDR2: KGHSH and LQKENI. Here the CDR3 reads CASSPDSLTDTQYF. CDR3 DNA: TGTGCCAGCTCACCCGACAGCCTCACAGATACGCAGTATTTT.

The J gene is TRBJ2-7, the V gene TRBV19, with TRBD2 identical over 9 bases. Per the germline V gene, CDR1 is LNHDA and CDR2 is SQIVND (reference sequence). V lost 4 bases and J lost 6; bases outside the gene matches: 10. The CDR3 is made up of 15 amino acids. CDR3 protein: CASSTGTSQDPEQYF. In DNA, the CDR3 is TGTGCCAGTAGTACCGGGACTAGCCAGGACCCCGAGCAGTACTTC.

The chain joins TRBV28 to TRBJ1-1; 12 positions match TRBD1. This CDR3 has 15 residues. J gave up 4 bases and V 6 bases, and 6 bases lay outside the gene matches. Germline lookup yields CDR1 MDHEN and CDR2 SYDVKM. The CDR3 DNA reads as TGTGCCAGCAGGTACCGGGACAGGGGGCCCACTGAAGCTTTCTTT. Amino acid sequence: CASRYRDRGPTEAFF.

The chain recombines TRBV7-6 with TRBJ2-5; D call uncertain. Trimming took off 3 bases at V and 2 bases at J, with 13 bases between the two ends. The CDR3 is 15 residues long. Germline V gene lookup returns CDR1 SGHVS and CDR2 FNYEAQ. In DNA, the CDR3 is TGTGCCAGCAGCTTGGGCTCTACTCGACAAGAGACCCAGTACTTC. Translation gives CASSLGSTRQETQYF. Variable domain in full (rest from reference TRBV7-6 and TRBJ2-5): GAGVSQSPRYKVTKRGQDVALRCDPISGHVSLYWYRQALGQGPEFLTYFNYEAQQDKSGLPNDRFSAERPEGSISTLTIQRTEQRDSAMYRCASSLGSTRQETQYFGPGTRLLVL.

This chain connects TRBV6-6 to TRBJ1-2; 7 positions match TRBD1. This CDR3 comprises 14 residues. Germline CDR1 and CDR2: MNHNY and SVGAGI (reference sequence). V shed 3 bases, J shed 4 bases, and the junction held 5 bases outside the gene matches. The CDR3 sequence is CASSYFDRAYGYTF. The CDR3 bases are TGTGCCAGCAGTTATTTCGACAGGGCCTATGGCTACACCTTC.

J is TRBJ2-1 and V is TRBV7-9; 8 bases line up with TRBD2. J gave up 15 bases and V 4 bases, and 8 bases lay outside the gene matches. Germline lookup yields CDR1 SEHNR and CDR2 FQNEAQ (reference sequence). The CDR3 extends over 12 amino acids. The CDR3 sequence is CASSWAGGWGFF. DNA for the CDR3: TGTGCCAGCAGCTGGGCGGGGGGATGGGGGTTCTTC.